The 6 T cell receptor beta chains in this list originate from one sample, sequenced in a study of blood T cell repertoires in COVID-19. Data came from immunoSEQ multiplex PCR; TCRdb stores just in-frame clones and leaves some out. The sample has about 6,800 clones, 70% to 90% seen once. Sequencing input: peripheral blood. The receptors were gathered from a human donor in a cohort sampled during active COVID-19.

The sample holds one count of this clone. J is TRBJ1-1 and V is TRBV5-1; TRBD1 agrees at 10 bases. The CDR3 has 14 amino acids. Looked up from germline, CDR1 is SGHRS and CDR2 is YFSETQ. Unmatched junction bases numbered 4, after V lost 4 bases and J lost 4 bases. The DNA for the CDR3 is TGCGCCAGCAGCCCCGACAGGGGGCCCACTGAAGCTTTCTTT. Protein: CASSPDRGPTEAFF.

This chain connects TRBV30 to TRBJ2-1; possibly TRBD2 for D (6 bases). From germline, CDR1 is GTSNPN and CDR2 SVGIG (reference sequence). V gave up 4 bases and J gave up 4 bases, with 17 bases separating them. The CDR3 length is 15 residues. CDR3 nucleotides: TGTGCCTGGACGCTGTCCGGGAGATGGTACAATGAGCAGTTCTTC. Encoded protein: CAWTLSGRWYNEQFF.

V is TRBV4-3 and J is TRBJ1-5; the D is unclear. The CDR3 sequence is 15 residues long. V was trimmed by 0 bases and J by 5 bases, leaving 11 bases between them. Per germline, CDR1 LGHNA and CDR2 YSLEER. CDR3 DNA sequence: TGCGCCAGCAGCCAAGATCGTAGGCAGGATCAGCCCCAGCATTTT. This gives the protein CASSQDRRQDQPQHF.

The chain recombines TRBV7-9 with TRBJ2-3, with 9 nucleotides matching TRBD1. The CDR3 sequence is 17 residues long. V was clipped by 5 bases and J by 6 bases; unmatched bases: 15. From germline, CDR1 is SEHNR and CDR2 FQNEAQ (reference sequence). This CDR3 is CASSPNFRTGAPDTQYF. DNA for the CDR3: TGTGCCAGCAGCCCTAATTTCCGGACAGGGGCCCCGGATACGCAGTATTTT.

The V gene is TRBV2, the J gene TRBJ1-2, with 10 nucleotides matching TRBD1. The CDR3 length is 14 residues. Germline loops: CDR1 SNHLY, CDR2 FYNNEI. The junction had 6 bases not matched to a gene; V was cut back by 6 bases and J by 5 bases. CDR3 nucleotide sequence: TGTGCCAGCAGCCTAGACAGGGGGCGTTATGGCTACACCTTC. It yields the protein CASSLDRGRYGYTF.

The chain is built from TRBV28 and TRBJ2-3; 9 nucleotides match TRBD1. The germline V gene encodes CDR1 MDHEN and CDR2 SYDVKM. V trimming: 5 bases; J trimming: 2 bases; junction bases outside the gene matches: 8. The CDR3 has 16 residues. The CDR3 DNA reads as TGTGCCAGCAGTACGGGGACAGGGCAAAACACAGATACGCAGTATTTT. Translated, it gives CASSTGTGQNTDTQYF. Full variable domain (outside the CDR3, taken from reference TRBV28 and TRBJ2-3): DVKVTQSSRYLVKRTGEKVFLECVQDMDHENMFWYRQDPGLGLRLIYFSYDVKMKEKGDIPEGYSVSREKKERFSLILESASTNQTSMYLCASSTGTGQNTDTQYFGPGTRLTVL.